These T cell receptor beta chains were read from a single sample in a study of identical twins. Each CDR3 protein gets one entry after TCRdb re-called the 5' RACE reads with MiXCR. This repertoire shows 520,000 or so distinct CDR3 sequences, 22% found once; its top ten account for about 0.93%. This sample was also put to use in a study of T cells expressing NK-cell markers.

The sequenced sample was CD4+ T cells sorted from blood. Receptors originate from a woman younger than 35 in good health. Each CDR3 is given with its conserved first and last residue. Each record gives: V gene, J gene, clone size, D gene, CDR3 DNA, CDR3 protein. D genes are given only for firm matches. The size entry is marked missing in some rows and otherwise reads once, few, many or a size class.

V gene: TRBV7-3; J gene: TRBJ2-3; clone size: few; D gene: NA; CDR3 DNA: TGTGCCAGCAGCGTTGGACTGATCCCAGATACGCAGTATTTT; CDR3 protein: CASSVGLIPDTQYF
V gene: TRBV27; J gene: TRBJ2-7; clone size: NA; D gene: NA; CDR3 DNA: TGTGCCAGCAGTAGGCTTGGGGCCACCTACGAGCAGTACTTC; CDR3 protein: CASSRLGATYEQYF
V gene: TRBV6-5; J gene: TRBJ2-7; clone size: few; D gene: NA; CDR3 DNA: TGTGCCAGCAGTTACGGTCGCGGAGGGCCGGGCCACGAGCAGTACTTC; CDR3 protein: CASSYGRGGPGHEQYF
V gene: TRBV10-3; J gene: TRBJ2-5; clone size: many; D gene: NA; CDR3 DNA: TGTGCCATCAGTGGGGGAGGCCAAGAGACCCAGTACTTC; CDR3 protein: CAISGGGQETQYF
V gene: TRBV20-1; J gene: TRBJ2-1; clone size: few; D gene: TRBD2; CDR3 DNA: TGCAGTGCTAGAGTAGCGGGGGGACAATACAATGAGCAGTTCTTC; CDR3 protein: CSARVAGGQYNEQFF
V gene: TRBV18; J gene: TRBJ2-3; clone size: few; D gene: NA; CDR3 DNA: TGTGCCAGCTCACCGGCCTCAAGGAATACGCAGTATTTT; CDR3 protein: CASSPASRNTQYF
V gene: TRBV29-1; J gene: TRBJ1-4; clone size: few; D gene: NA; CDR3 DNA: TGCAGCGTTGAGGCGAATAATGAAAAACTGTTTTTT; CDR3 protein: CSVEANNEKLFF
V gene: TRBV20-1; J gene: TRBJ2-7; clone size: few; D gene: TRBD2; CDR3 DNA: TGCAGTGCTCTCCCCTTAGCGGGAGCCTACGAGCAGTACTTC; CDR3 protein: CSALPLAGAYEQYF
V gene: TRBV20-1; J gene: TRBJ2-1; clone size: few; D gene: TRBD2; CDR3 DNA: TGCAGTGCTTTCAACCCGGGACTAGCGGGTGATGAGCAGTTCTTC; CDR3 protein: CSAFNPGLAGDEQFF
V gene: TRBV29-1; J gene: TRBJ1-1; clone size: many; D gene: TRBD1; CDR3 DNA: TGCAGCGCACCTGACAGGGGGCAAACGAACACTGAAGCTTTCTTT; CDR3 protein: CSAPDRGQTNTEAFF
V gene: TRBV3-1; J gene: TRBJ2-1; clone size: few; D gene: NA; CDR3 DNA: TGTGCCAGCAGCCAAGGAGGCATGCGGGTCTACAATGAGCAGTTCTTC; CDR3 protein: CASSQGGMRVYNEQFF
V gene: TRBV11-2; J gene: TRBJ2-2; clone size: few; D gene: NA; CDR3 DNA: TGTGCCAGCAGCTTTCAGAAGCAGACGGCAATCCCCTTGAACACCGGGGAGCTGTTTTTT; CDR3 protein: CASSFQKQTAIPLNTGELFF
V gene: TRBV20-1; J gene: TRBJ2-7; clone size: NA; D gene: TRBD1; CDR3 DNA: TGCAGTGCTCGGACGGACAGGACCTCCTACGAGCAGTACTTC; CDR3 protein: CSARTDRTSYEQYF
V gene: TRBV25-1; J gene: TRBJ1-2; clone size: few; D gene: NA; CDR3 DNA: TGTGCCAGCGCGGAACGGGGAGGCTACACCTTC; CDR3 protein: CASAERGGYTF
V gene: TRBV10-3; J gene: TRBJ2-3; clone size: NA; D gene: TRBD1; CDR3 DNA: TGTGCCATCAGTCCCGACAGGGGGATCACAGATACGCAGTATTTT; CDR3 protein: CAISPDRGITDTQYF
V gene: TRBV20-1; J gene: TRBJ2-3; clone size: few; D gene: TRBD2; CDR3 DNA: TGCAGTGCTAGTGCGGGAGTGACGACAGATACGCAGTATTTT; CDR3 protein: CSASAGVTTDTQYF
V gene: TRBV28; J gene: TRBJ2-3; clone size: few; D gene: NA; CDR3 DNA: TGTGCCAGCAGCCATACTGGGGCTGTAGATACGCAGTATTTT; CDR3 protein: CASSHTGAVDTQYF
V gene: TRBV20-1; J gene: TRBJ1-1; clone size: few; D gene: NA; CDR3 DNA: TGCAGTGCTAATCCGATTCGCGACACTGAAGCTTTCTTT; CDR3 protein: CSANPIRDTEAFF
V gene: TRBV20-1; J gene: TRBJ2-4; clone size: NA; D gene: NA; CDR3 DNA: TGCAGTGCTCCCATGCGGGGAGCCAAAAACATTCAGTACTTC; CDR3 protein: CSAPMRGAKNIQYF
V gene: TRBV7-2; J gene: TRBJ1-1; clone size: NA; D gene: NA; CDR3 DNA: TGTGCCAGCAGCTTTGTATCGTGGAACACTGAAGCTTTCTTT; CDR3 protein: CASSFVSWNTEAFF
V gene: TRBV7-9; J gene: TRBJ2-3; clone size: NA; D gene: NA; CDR3 DNA: TGTGCCAGCAGCTTAATTTCGGGACATTGGAGGGATACGCAGTATTTT; CDR3 protein: CASSLISGHWRDTQYF
V gene: TRBV18; J gene: TRBJ2-3; clone size: NA; D gene: TRBD1; CDR3 DNA: TGTGCCAGCTCACCACCGTCAGGGGGCCCGTCCACAGATACGCAGTATTTT; CDR3 protein: CASSPPSGGPSTDTQYF
V gene: TRBV14; J gene: TRBJ2-5; clone size: many; D gene: NA; CDR3 DNA: TGTGCCAGCAGCCCCAACCGGGAGCGAGGAGTGACCCAGTACTTC; CDR3 protein: CASSPNRERGVTQYF
V gene: TRBV5-1; J gene: TRBJ2-3; clone size: NA; D gene: NA; CDR3 DNA: TGCGCCAGCACCTACGGACTCGGGGATACGCAGTATTTT; CDR3 protein: CASTYGLGDTQYF
V gene: TRBV5-1; J gene: TRBJ2-7; clone size: few; D gene: NA; CDR3 DNA: TGCGCCAGCAGGTCGATGGGTGAGCAGTACTTC; CDR3 protein: CASRSMGEQYF
V gene: TRBV9; J gene: TRBJ1-6; clone size: NA; D gene: NA; CDR3 DNA: TGTGCCAGCAGCGTGTCGGACTATAATTCACCCCTCCACTTT; CDR3 protein: CASSVSDYNSPLHF
V gene: TRBV20-1; J gene: TRBJ1-2; clone size: few; D gene: TRBD1; CDR3 DNA: TGCAGTGCTAGTTCCGGAGGGGGCGGCGGCTACACCTTC; CDR3 protein: CSASSGGGGGYTF
V gene: TRBV10-1; J gene: TRBJ2-7; clone size: few; D gene: NA; CDR3 DNA: TGCGCCAGCAGTGAGTCGGTAGGGCCTCTAGCCTACGAGCAGTACTTC; CDR3 protein: CASSESVGPLAYEQYF
V gene: TRBV9; J gene: TRBJ1-6; clone size: few; D gene: TRBD1; CDR3 DNA: TGTGCCAGCAGCCCAACGGGACAGTTTAATTCACCCCTCCACTTT; CDR3 protein: CASSPTGQFNSPLHF
V gene: TRBV12-3/TRBV12-4; J gene: TRBJ2-7; clone size: few; D gene: TRBD2; CDR3 DNA: TGTGCCAGCAGGCCCGGGGCTGCGGGGGGCGAGCAGTACTTC; CDR3 protein: CASRPGAAGGEQYF
V gene: TRBV29-1; J gene: TRBJ1-2; clone size: few; D gene: NA; CDR3 DNA: TGCAGCGTGGCCCCGGAAGGTGATTGTGGCTACACCTTC; CDR3 protein: CSVAPEGDCGYTF
V gene: TRBV7-9; J gene: TRBJ2-7; clone size: few; D gene: NA; CDR3 DNA: TGTGCCAGCAGCTTAAGGGACACCAGCTCCTACGAGCAGTACTTC; CDR3 protein: CASSLRDTSSYEQYF
V gene: TRBV30; J gene: TRBJ1-2; clone size: few; D gene: NA; CDR3 DNA: TGTGCCTGGAGTATGGGCCTCAAGTTATATGGCTACACCTTC; CDR3 protein: CAWSMGLKLYGYTF
V gene: TRBV12-3/TRBV12-4; J gene: TRBJ2-7; clone size: many; D gene: NA; CDR3 DNA: TGTGCCAGCAGTTTGGACAGCACCTGGGAGCAGTACTTC; CDR3 protein: CASSLDSTWEQYF
V gene: TRBV6-5; J gene: TRBJ2-4; clone size: few; D gene: NA; CDR3 DNA: TGTGCCAGCAGTTACTCCCTGGCGCAGCTTCTAGCCAAAAACATTCAGTACTTC; CDR3 protein: CASSYSLAQLLAKNIQYF
V gene: TRBV7-2; J gene: TRBJ2-2; clone size: NA; D gene: NA; CDR3 DNA: TGTGCCAGCATAGGTGGCGACGGGGAGCTGTTTTTT; CDR3 protein: CASIGGDGELFF
V gene: TRBV20-1; J gene: TRBJ2-1; clone size: NA; D gene: NA; CDR3 DNA: TGCAGTGCATGTCACCCCGTGAGCTCCTACAATGAGCAGTTCTTC; CDR3 protein: CSACHPVSSYNEQFF
V gene: TRBV6-1; J gene: TRBJ1-1; clone size: NA; D gene: NA; CDR3 DNA: TGTGCCAGCATGGGGAGAGGGACTGAAGCTTTCTTT; CDR3 protein: CASMGRGTEAFF
V gene: TRBV6-2/TRBV6-3; J gene: TRBJ2-3; clone size: NA; D gene: NA; CDR3 DNA: TGTGCCAGCAGTCGGCCCGTCCTCGGTCTCAGCACAGATACGCAGTATTTT; CDR3 protein: CASSRPVLGLSTDTQYF
V gene: TRBV27; J gene: TRBJ2-7; clone size: NA; D gene: NA; CDR3 DNA: TGTGCCAGCAGAACGGGTGAGGGCGGCGAGCAGTACTTC; CDR3 protein: CASRTGEGGEQYF
V gene: TRBV12-3/TRBV12-4; J gene: TRBJ2-7; clone size: NA; D gene: NA; CDR3 DNA: TGTGCCAGCAGTCCCCGTATGGTTTCCTACGAGCAGTACTTC; CDR3 protein: CASSPRMVSYEQYF
V gene: TRBV7-9; J gene: TRBJ1-3; clone size: few; D gene: NA; CDR3 DNA: TGTGCCAGCAGCTTTAGGAACACCATATATTTT; CDR3 protein: CASSFRNTIYF
V gene: TRBV29-1; J gene: TRBJ1-5; clone size: NA; D gene: NA; CDR3 DNA: TGCAGCGCTGGTGACAGTAATCAGCCCCAGCATTTT; CDR3 protein: CSAGDSNQPQHF
V gene: TRBV20-1; J gene: TRBJ2-3; clone size: NA; D gene: TRBD2; CDR3 DNA: TGCAGTGCTAGGAGGGGACTAGTAGGAGATACGCAGTATTTT; CDR3 protein: CSARRGLVGDTQYF
V gene: TRBV12-3/TRBV12-4; J gene: TRBJ2-2; clone size: few; D gene: NA; CDR3 DNA: TGTGCCAGCAGCCCCTGGGCCAGGGGACACCGGTTGGAGCTGTTTTTT; CDR3 protein: CASSPWARGHRLELFF
V gene: TRBV30; J gene: TRBJ2-7; clone size: once; D gene: NA; CDR3 DNA: TGTGCCTGGAGTGTACCCGGACTGAGCTACGAGCAGTACTTC; CDR3 protein: CAWSVPGLSYEQYF
V gene: TRBV10-3; J gene: TRBJ2-3; clone size: few; D gene: NA; CDR3 DNA: TGTGCCATCAGTACTACTAGCCCGCGCACAGATACGCAGTATTTT; CDR3 protein: CAISTTSPRTDTQYF
V gene: TRBV5-1; J gene: TRBJ2-1; clone size: NA; D gene: NA; CDR3 DNA: TGCGCCAGCAGCTTGGCCTACCTGGGGACAGAGCAGTTCTTC; CDR3 protein: CASSLAYLGTEQFF